Below are 11 T cell receptor beta chains sequenced from a single sample in a study of blood T cell repertoires in COVID-19. Produced via immunoSEQ multiplex PCR; TCRdb's table is partial and in-frame only. The data hold some 150,000 clones, with approximately 90% observed a single time. The sequenced sample was peripheral blood. The source of these receptors is a woman aged 60-70 years with active or convalescent COVID-19.

This chain connects TRBV2 to TRBJ2-2; 7 bases map to TRBD2. The CDR3 loop spans 16 amino acids. Trimming removed 10 bases from V and 0 bases from J; junction bases left unmatched: 11. Germline V CDR1 and CDR2: SNHLY, FYNNEI. The CDR3 sequence: CAKKGSGASNTGELFF. The CDR3 nucleotides read TGTGCCAAAAAGGGGAGCGGGGCCTCGAACACCGGGGAGCTGTTTTTT. Full variable domain (outside the CDR3, taken from reference TRBV2 and TRBJ2-2): EPEVTQTPSHQVTQMGQEVILRCVPISNHLYFYWYRQILGQKVEFLVSFYNNEISEKSEIFDDQFSVERPDGSNFTLKIRSTKLEDSAMYFCAKKGSGASNTGELFFGEGSRLTVL.

J is TRBJ1-1 and V is TRBV29-1; weak D call: TRBD1 (5 bases). CDR3 length: 12 residues. The V gene lost 3 bases and the J gene lost 1 base, with 6 bases spanning the gap. Germline CDR1 reads SQVTM; CDR2 reads ANQGSEA. The CDR3 region has the DNA TGCAGCGTTGAGGGGGGGAACACTGAAGCTTTCTTT. Translated: CSVEGGNTEAFF.

For this clone: The same CDR3 also results from other DNA sequences found in this sample. The chain links TRBV6-2 or TRBV6-3 to TRBJ2-7; D is ambiguous. Germline-derived CDR1 and CDR2 are MNHEY and SVGEGT. V was clipped by 2 bases and J by 4 bases, with 12 bases between them. The CDR3 spans 14 residues. The CDR3 is CASSYLGGLYEQYF. In DNA, the CDR3 is TGTGCCAGCAGTTACCTTGGCGGCCTATACGAGCAGTACTTC.

V usage is TRBV9 and J usage is TRBJ2-6; TRBD1 matches 8 bases. Trimming removed 3 bases from V and 4 bases from J; junction bases left unmatched: 9. Germline CDR1 reads SGDLS; CDR2 reads YYNGEE. The CDR3 length is 17 residues. The CDR3 here is CASSATPGGGGANVLTF. The CDR3 DNA reads TGTGCCAGCAGCGCAACCCCAGGGGGCGGCGGGGCCAACGTCCTGACTTTC.

A few counts support this clone. The chain couples TRBV7-2 to TRBJ1-5; TRBD1 aligns across 10 bases. Germline lookup yields CDR1 SGHTA and CDR2 FQGNSA. With V trimmed by 4 bases and J by 6 bases, 6 bases remained unmatched. The CDR3 is 15 residues long. The CDR3 loop is CASSWDRGSGQPQHF. For the CDR3, the DNA is TGTGCCAGCAGCTGGGACAGGGGATCGGGTCAGCCCCAGCATTTT.

The rearrangement uses TRBV18 and TRBJ2-2; maybe TRBD1 (5 bases). V was trimmed by 3 bases and J by 3 bases, leaving 20 bases between them. The CDR3 is 18 residues long. CDR1 is KGHSH, CDR2 LQKENI, per germline. CDR3 sequence: CASSPLSRVIRDTGELFF. Written as DNA, the CDR3 is TGTGCCAGCTCACCTTTGAGCAGGGTCATCCGAGACACCGGGGAGCTGTTTTTT.

The V and J genes are TRBV6-5 and TRBJ1-6; D gene ambiguous. From germline, CDR1 is MNHEY and CDR2 SVGAGI. V lost 3 bases and J 6 bases, leaving 15 bases between the germline ends. This CDR3 comprises 16 residues. DNA of the CDR3: TGTGCCAGCAGTTATTCTTCGGGAGGGCTTAATTCACCCCTCCACTTT. It translates to CASSYSSGGLNSPLHF.

The chain has TRBV7-2 and TRBJ1-2, with D perhaps TRBD1 (5 bases). V shed 4 bases and J shed 7 bases, with 19 bases lying between them. Looked up from germline, CDR1 is SGHTA and CDR2 is FQGNSA. The CDR3 has 15 residues. CDR3 DNA: TGTGCCAGCAGCTCCCAACCCGGGGGGGACTTTGGCTACACCTTC. Translating it yields CASSSQPGGDFGYTF.

The chain links TRBV20-1 to TRBJ1-1, with 10 bases lining up with TRBD1. After removal of 3 bases from V and 5 bases from J, the junction contained 3 bases not matched to a gene. This CDR3 has 13 amino acids. CDR1 and CDR2 (germline): DFQATT, SNEGSKA (reference sequence). Written as DNA, the CDR3 is TGCAGTGCTAGTGGGACAGGGGAAACTGAAGCTTTCTTT. Encoded protein: CSASGTGETEAFF.

This chain links TRBV7-8 with TRBJ1-2; perhaps TRBD1 as D (6 bases). The V end lost 1 base, the J end lost 4 bases, and 10 bases lay between the germline ends. CDR1 and CDR2 (germline): SGHVS, FQNEAQ. CDR3 size: 14 residues. The CDR3 DNA reads TGTGCCAGCAGCTTAGTGGGGGCTGGCTATGGCTACACCTTC. Translated: CASSLVGAGYGYTF. The whole variable domain, remainder taken from reference TRBV7-8 and TRBJ1-2, is GAGVSQSPRYKVAKRGQDVALRCDPISGHVSLFWYQQALGQGPEFLTYFQNEAQLDKSGLPSDRFFAERPEGSVSTLKIQRTQQEDSAVYLCASSLVGAGYGYTFGSGTRLTVV.

The V gene is TRBV21-1, the J gene TRBJ1-2; the table's D gene call, TRBD1, was not cross checked with the DNA. TRBV21-1 is shown as a pseudogene. CDR3 length: 12 residues. The CDR3 protein is CASIDSEYGYTF. The DNA of the CDR3 is TGTGCCAGCATCGACAGCGAATATGGCTACACCTTC.